This T cell receptor (beta chain) derives from a study of CD8+CD57+ T cells in acquired aplastic anemia. Study-level information: Yields of DNA that came from sorted CD4+ and CD8+ cells averaged approximately 3.5 ug.

Patients who underwent sequencing had shown CD8+CD57+ cell expansion by flow cytometry. The germline CDR1 and CDR2 sequences are SGHDT and YYEEEE. The CDR3 spans 16 residues. V was clipped by 5 bases and J by 3 bases, with 20 bases between them. Genomic DNA constituted the template upon which TCR beta VDJ and CDR3 profiling was performed. TCRdb reprocessed the reads with MiXCR, giving one entry per CDR3 protein. The top ten clones hold more than 1.5% of a sample with fewer than 200,000 distinct CDR3 sequences, 48% of them seen once. Sequenced material: sorted CD4+, CD8+, or CD8+CD57+ T cells (not recorded which) from PBMCs. This TCR was sampled from a human donor with aplastic anemia. The rearrangement uses TRBV5-6 and TRBJ1-1; TRBD1 is a possible D gene (5 bases). The CDR3, as DNA: TGTGCCAGCAGACCATGGGACCAAAGTTTATACACTGAAGCTTTCTTT. It translates to CASRPWDQSLYTEAFF.